The T cell receptor beta chain under discussion was sequenced for a study of shared clonotypes between healthy human individuals. Study outcomes and limitations: Among donors, the sharing of clonotypes was expected to be influenced by sequencing depth. Inspection by rarefaction showed sorted-subset sequencing to be incomplete despite large depth.

Into CD45RA+ naive and CD45RA-negative memory subsets, the CD4+ cells were split. Authors' methods: As immunoSEQ supplied junction-only sequences (without quality scores), filtering differed. Assay used: immunoSEQ multiplex PCR; TCRdb lists only in-frame clones, some missing. V and J calls and clone size are those listed in that table; D and trimming were worked out from the DNA. The data contain around 1.1 million clones, approximately 75% of them singletons. V was cut by 0 bases and J by 6 bases, with 8 bases left in between. CDR3 length equals 14 residues. CDR1 is LNHNV and CDR2 is YYDKDF in the germline V gene (reference sequence). Of note for this clone: Its matching antigen is unknown.

Sequencing input: memory CD4+ T cells from PBMCs. This sample's subset: CD45RA-negative fraction. The clonotype comes from a man between 18 and 29 years old in good health. Some clones in this sample may be carry-over from other donors' samples. The chain couples TRBV15 to TRBJ2-2; D is possibly TRBD1 or TRBD2 (5 bases each). CDR3: CATSRDGGSGELFF. The CDR3 DNA reads as TGTGCCACCAGCAGAGATGGGGGATCCGGGGAGCTGTTTTTT.